These T cell receptor beta chains were read from a single sample in a study of CXCR3-negative and CXCR3-positive naive CD8 T cells. TCRdb re-called the 5' RACE reads and shows each CDR3 protein once, DNA omitted. The sample data list 70,000 to 100,000 distinct CDR3 sequences. Sequencing was done on a sample of naive CXCR3- CD8+ T cells from blood. These receptors all come from a human donor in good health. Some clones in this sample may be carry-over from other donors' samples. Each CDR3 is given with its conserved first and last residue. Clone size is not always given. Where it is, it says once, few, many or a class for expanded clones.

>TRBV21-1|NA|14|TRBJ2-5
CASIGGTAKETQYF
>TRBV5-1|NA|14|TRBJ2-7
CASSLAGTFYEQYF
>TRBV28|NA|13|TRBJ1-2
CASNRGGYGGYTF
>TRBV29-1|NA|13|TRBJ2-3
CSARGGSTDTQYF
>TRBV29-1|NA|13|TRBJ2-1
CSVSTSGHNEQFF
>TRBV29-1|NA|12|TRBJ1-2
CSVPQGDYGYTF
>TRBV10-3|NA|14|TRBJ2-7
CAIRETGDGYEQYF
>TRBV10-3|NA|12|TRBJ2-1
CAIKRETQEQFF
>TRBV29-1|NA|12|TRBJ2-7
CSVETGNYEQYF
>TRBV6-6|NA|17|TRBJ1-2
CASSPALPANSNYGYTF
>TRBV20-1|NA|13|TRBJ2-2
CSANFRETGELFF
>TRBV27|NA|12|TRBJ2-3
CASSHGGDTQYF
>TRBV6-2/TRBV6-3|medium-sized|12|TRBJ2-7
CASSLVSYEQYF
>TRBV21-1|NA|20|TRBJ2-1
CASSKRFGLAGESSYNEQFF
>TRBV7-9|NA|17|TRBJ2-5
CASSLENPGQGLETQYF
>TRBV29-1|NA|13|TRBJ1-2
CSVGTSDRVGYTF
>TRBV7-3|NA|14|TRBJ2-3
CASSLGPGPDTQYF
>TRBV7-2|NA|18|TRBJ2-1
CASSLVIGVNNRGNEQFF
>TRBV29-1|NA|14|TRBJ2-7
CSVEDRDREYEQYF
>TRBV4-3|NA|16|TRBJ2-5
CASSQDRGWGWETQYF
>TRBV20-1|NA|16|TRBJ2-1
CSAITHSGTGGNEQFF
>TRBV6-6|NA|17|TRBJ2-2
CASSYPGTGEDTGELFF
>TRBV13|NA|14|TRBJ2-7
CASSTGQGTDGYTF
>TRBV6-6|NA|12|TRBJ2-3
CASSSMTDTQYF
>TRBV20-1|NA|12|TRBJ2-7
CSARVPGGEQYF
>TRBV20-1|NA|15|TRBJ2-1
CSARDGGVEVNEQFF
>TRBV25-1|NA|15|TRBJ2-2
CASSPVAAGVGELFF
>TRBV6-6|NA|15|TRBJ1-2
CASSPNPDRVYGYTF
>TRBV20-1|NA|12|TRBJ2-7
CSARESRFEQYF
>TRBV20-1|NA|18|TRBJ2-1
CSATTYITGTSAYNEQFF
>TRBV15|NA|13|TRBJ2-7
CATSRASGYGQYF
>TRBV4-1|NA|14|TRBJ1-6
CASSLRDTNSPLHF
>TRBV28|NA|12|TRBJ2-7
CASSFSWEQQYF
>TRBV5-1|NA|15|TRBJ2-1
CASSFRQGWNNEQFF
>TRBV7-6|NA|16|TRBJ1-1
CASSLGGDGLNTEAFF
>TRBV7-9|NA|15|TRBJ1-5
CASGSTASPNQPQHF
>TRBV7-9|NA|14|TRBJ1-1
CASSLGGGQTEAFF
>TRBV29-1|NA|13|TRBJ2-3
CSGGQGYTDTQYF
>TRBV28|NA|15|TRBJ1-1
CASSTPDRANTEAFF
>TRBV6-2/TRBV6-3|NA|14|TRBJ1-5
CASSVQGVSQPQHF
>TRBV25-1|NA|13|TRBJ2-7
CASQDGGLQEQYF